This T cell receptor (beta chain) was identified during a study of T cells after yellow fever vaccination. Across the study: With SMART-Seq v4 Ultra Low Input, the fractions containing low cell numbers were prepared.

Study findings and constraints: After the booster, approximately 95% of CD4 and just over 85% of CD8 primary-response clones were re-detected. Researchers report a weaker secondary response that nonetheless peaked faster, day 5 versus 15.

The sample holds a few counts of this clonotype. Antigen specificity is unknown. The authors made TCR cDNA by 5'RACE template switching, adding a universal primer site and UMIs. Each CDR3 protein gets one entry after TCRdb re-called the 5' RACE reads with MiXCR. The sample carries over 70,000 distinct CDR3 sequences, around 7.3% recorded once. Trimming at V came to 2 bases and at J to 3 bases, leaving 16 bases not matched to a gene. Germline V gene sequence: CDR1 SGHRS, CDR2 YFSETQ. This CDR3 has 20 amino acids. The sample was CD8+ T cells sorted from PBMCs, taken on the day of the yellow fever booster vaccination. This receptor was identified in a man aged 30 to 39 who received the YFV17D yellow fever vaccine. This chain uses TRBV5-1 with TRBJ2-1, with 11 bases identical to TRBD2. DNA of the CDR3: TGCGCCAGCAGCTTTCCCGGGGGCGAAACTAGCGGGAGCCTCTACAATGAGCAGTTCTTC. It is translated as CASSFPGGETSGSLYNEQFF.